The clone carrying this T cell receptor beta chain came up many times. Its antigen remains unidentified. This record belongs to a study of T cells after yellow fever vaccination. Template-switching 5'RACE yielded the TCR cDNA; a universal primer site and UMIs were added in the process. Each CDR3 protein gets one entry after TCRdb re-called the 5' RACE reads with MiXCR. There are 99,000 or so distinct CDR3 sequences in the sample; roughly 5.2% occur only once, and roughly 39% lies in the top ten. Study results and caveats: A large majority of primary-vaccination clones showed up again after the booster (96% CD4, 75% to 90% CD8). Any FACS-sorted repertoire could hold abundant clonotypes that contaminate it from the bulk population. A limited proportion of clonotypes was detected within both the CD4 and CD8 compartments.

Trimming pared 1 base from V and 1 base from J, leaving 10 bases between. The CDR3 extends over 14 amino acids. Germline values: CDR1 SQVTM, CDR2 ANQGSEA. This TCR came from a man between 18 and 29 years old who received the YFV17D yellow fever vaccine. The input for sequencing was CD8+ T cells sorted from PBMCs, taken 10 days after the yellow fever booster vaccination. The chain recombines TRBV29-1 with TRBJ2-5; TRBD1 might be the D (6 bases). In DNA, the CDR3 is TGCAGCGTTGAAGGAAACAGGGTCCAAGAGACCCAGTACTTC. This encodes CSVEGNRVQETQYF.